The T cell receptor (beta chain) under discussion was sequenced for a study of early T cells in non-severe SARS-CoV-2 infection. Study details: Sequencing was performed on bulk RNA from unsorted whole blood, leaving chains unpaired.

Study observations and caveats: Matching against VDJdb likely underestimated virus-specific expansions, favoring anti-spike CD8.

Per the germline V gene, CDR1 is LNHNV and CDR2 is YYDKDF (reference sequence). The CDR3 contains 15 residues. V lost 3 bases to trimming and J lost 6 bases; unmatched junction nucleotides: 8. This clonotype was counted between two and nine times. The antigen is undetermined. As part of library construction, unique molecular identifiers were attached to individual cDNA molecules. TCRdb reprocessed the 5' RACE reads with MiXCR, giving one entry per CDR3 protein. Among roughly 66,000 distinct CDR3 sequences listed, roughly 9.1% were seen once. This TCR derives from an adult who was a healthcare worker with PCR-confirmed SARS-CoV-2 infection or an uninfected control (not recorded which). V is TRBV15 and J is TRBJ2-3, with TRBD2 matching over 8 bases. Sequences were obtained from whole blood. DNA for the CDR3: TGTGCCACCAGCAGCTCCGGAGCGGGAGAGGATACGCAGTATTTT. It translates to CATSSSGAGEDTQYF.